This TCR beta chain emerged from a study of blood T cells in healthy people across ages (dated by TCRdb to between 2014 and 2016). Background for the entire study: Template switching captured roughly one uniquely barcoded TCR beta cDNA molecule per two T cells in model experiments. The study analyzed two additional independent replicas of 1 million unique cDNA reads from the same blood draw for two donors, one aged 18 to 29 and one aged 80 or older. The study measured age-related changes in TCR beta repertoire diversity using deep sequencing normalized with unique cDNA molecular identifiers. Donors of different ages were randomly distributed across sequencing lanes to avoid experimental bias. The donors were divided into four age groups: young (average around 16 years), middle-aged (approximately 39), aged (62) and long-lived (nearly 85).

Library construction relied on 5' RACE. TCRdb records Illumina HiSeq 2500 as the sequencer. A second PCR of 7 to 11 cycles was performed with a sample-barcoded 5' primer and a J-beta primer mix. A unique molecular identifier was introduced onto each TCR beta cDNA molecule by a template-switch 5' adaptor carrying 12 random nucleotides. At least 2.5 million CDR3-containing paired-end reads were obtained from each sample. First-strand cDNA was synthesized from all RNA with the Mint cDNA synthesis kit, primed by a TRBC-specific oligonucleotide. All cDNA was treated with uracil-DNA glycosylase and then went through a first 18-cycle PCR with the universal primers M1SS and BC2_uni_R. The study's own analysis went as follows. Normalization of each sample was performed by random selection of 1 million high-quality reads, each carrying a distinct molecular identifier. Instead of being binned into consensus sequences, reads with shared molecular identifiers were discarded. MiTCR, set to a Q25 quality threshold and the strictest error-elimination algorithm, was used for CDR3 identification, clonotype clustering and error correction. A nonparametric unseen species model using Euler transformation provided a lower-bound estimate of total TCR beta diversity. The public sequencing data were trimmed at Q25 with fastp and processed into clonotypes with MiXCR by TCRdb, which kept only in-frame beta chains. CDR3 protein sequences are deduplicated, and each keeps its most common genes and DNA. The V and J calls were not made by the authors but by TCRdb's processing. Counted in this sample were around 900,000 distinct CDR3 sequences; under 35% of them appeared once. The top ten hold 15% to 20% of the sample.

Points the paper makes about the study in general: Since profiling was done on bulk unsorted PBMCs, naive and antigen-experienced compartments could not be conclusively compared. Estimates of total diversity from one million sequenced T cells were regarded as lower bounds and underestimates. Compared with the aged group, more naive CD4+ T cells, fewer expanded clones and increased TCR diversity were shown by the long-lived group, suggesting age selection. The CMV infection status of donors was not known, potentially confounding age-related changes in expanded clonotypes. As age increased, observed TCR beta diversity per million T cells dropped in a roughly linear way, and a significant reduction was already evident by age about 36. There was a strong correlation between observed TCR beta diversity and the percentage of naive T cells measured by flow cytometry.

The CDR3 numbers 15 residues from cysteine through phenylalanine. Of the read, only the CDR3 DNA is kept; its 45 bases are in frame from base 1. CDR1 and CDR2 (MNHEY, SVGEGT) derive from the germline V gene. The germline ends are 14 bases apart after V is trimmed by 2 bases and J by 3 bases. Many counts were recorded for this clonotype. There is no known antigen for this receptor. Nothing much larger sits one base from this clone, and base qualities are not available. The donors were around 39 Caucasian individuals from Russia, aged roughly 6 to 100 years, who were systemically healthy. Around 9.9 milliliters of peripheral blood were collected from each donor into EDTA-treated Vacutainer tubes. Ficoll-Paque density-gradient centrifugation was used to isolate PBMCs, with at least 6.5 million per sample. Trizol reagent was used to extract total RNA from the PBMCs, yielding at least 6 micrograms per sample. The percentages of naive CD45RAhigh/CD27high T cells were determined by flow cytometry on a PBMC aliquot from every donor.

This chain joins TRBV6-2 or TRBV6-3 to TRBJ2-7; matching of 5 bases hints at TRBD1 as the D gene. The TCR comes from a woman over 75 in good health. The specimen sequenced was blood. The sequenced DNA is TGTGCCAGCAGTTACGGCCAGGGCTTGAGCTACGAGCAGTACTTC. Its product reads: CASSYGQGLSYEQYF.